This entry concerns a single TCR beta chain. The antigen is unknown. The data are from a study of PD-1 blockade in classical Hodgkin lymphoma. The study's findings and limits: The repertoire differences lack a defined cause, possibly disease activity or prior therapy. In newly diagnosed patients, baseline TCR diversity was reportedly below that of healthy donors.

Time point here: newly diagnosed, previously untreated cHL patient sample. Untreated, newly diagnosed classical Hodgkin lymphoma PBMCs were used for comparison. The CDR3 length is 16 residues. CDR1 is SGHDN and CDR2 is FVKESK in the germline V gene. V was shortened by 2 bases and J by 4 bases, with 14 bases between the two germline ends. Assay used: immunoSEQ multiplex PCR; TCRdb lists only in-frame clones, some missing. The table shows about 22,000 clones, with around 94% occurring only once. This clonotype was sampled from a human donor with classical Hodgkin lymphoma. The gene calls are TRBV14 and TRBJ2-2, with D possibly matching TRBD2 (7 bases). Material: peripheral blood mononuclear cells (PBMCs). CDR3 sequence (DNA): TGTGCCAGCAGCCAAAGGGGGGGCATTAGCACCGGGGAGCTGTTTTTT. Its protein product is CASSQRGGISTGELFF.